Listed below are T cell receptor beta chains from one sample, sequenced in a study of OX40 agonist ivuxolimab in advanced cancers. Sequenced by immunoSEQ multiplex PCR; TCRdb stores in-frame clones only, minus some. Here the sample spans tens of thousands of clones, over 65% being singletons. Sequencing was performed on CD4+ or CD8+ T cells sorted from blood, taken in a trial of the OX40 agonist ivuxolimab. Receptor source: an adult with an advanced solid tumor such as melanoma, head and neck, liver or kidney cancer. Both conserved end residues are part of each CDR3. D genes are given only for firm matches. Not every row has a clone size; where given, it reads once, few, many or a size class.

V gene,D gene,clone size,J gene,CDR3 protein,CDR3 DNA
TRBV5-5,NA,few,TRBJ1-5,CASSLQGNQPQHF,TGTGCCAGCAGCCTGCAGGGTAATCAGCCCCAGCATTTT
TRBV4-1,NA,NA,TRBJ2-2,CASSQGGLDTGELFF,TGCGCCAGCAGCCAAGGTGGGCTAGACACCGGGGAGCTGTTTTTT
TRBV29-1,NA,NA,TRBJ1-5,CSVLWSPGGQPQHF,TGCAGCGTATTATGGAGCCCAGGTGGTCAGCCCCAGCATTTT
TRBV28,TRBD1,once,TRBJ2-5,CASSRQGAETQYF,TGTGCCAGCAGCAGACAGGGGGCCGAGACCCAGTACTTC
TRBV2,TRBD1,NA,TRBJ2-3,CASSEWGQGAETDTQYF,TGTGCCAGCAGTGAATGGGGACAGGGGGCGGAGACAGATACGCAGTATTTT
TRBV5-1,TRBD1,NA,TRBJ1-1,CASSSRDRDPGTEAFF,TGCGCCAGCAGCTCCCGGGACAGGGACCCGGGTACTGAAGCTTTCTTT
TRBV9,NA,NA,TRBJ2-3,CASSVRGLADTQYF,TGTGCCAGCAGCGTACGGGGGCTTGCAGATACGCAGTATTTT
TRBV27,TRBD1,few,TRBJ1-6,CATRPGGSSPLHF,TGTGCCACTCGACCAGGGGGCAGTTCACCCCTCCACTTT
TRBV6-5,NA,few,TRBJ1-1,CASSYSQRGTGITFF,TGTGCCAGCAGTTACTCCCAACGGGGTACTGGGATAACTTTCTTT
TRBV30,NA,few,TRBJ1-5,CAWSVGLSNQPQHF,TGTGCCTGGAGTGTGGGTCTTAGCAATCAGCCCCAGCATTTT
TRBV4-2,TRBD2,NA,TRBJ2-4,CASSQSLSGGENIQYF,TGTGCCAGCAGCCAGAGTCTTAGCGGGGGGGAAAACATTCAGTACTTC
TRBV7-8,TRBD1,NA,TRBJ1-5,CASSLGGQVIYSNQPQHF,TGTGCCAGCAGCTTAGGGGGACAGGTCATTTATAGCAATCAGCCCCAGCATTTT
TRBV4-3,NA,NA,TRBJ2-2,CASRGGSGNTGELFF,TGCGCCAGCAGAGGGGGTAGCGGTAACACCGGGGAGCTGTTTTTT
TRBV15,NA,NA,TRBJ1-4,CATSRDLIGEKLFF,TGTGCCACCAGCAGAGATTTAATTGGGGAAAAACTGTTTTTT
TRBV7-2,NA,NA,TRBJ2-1,CASSLGGGVVDNEQFF,TGTGCCAGCAGCTTAGGGGGCGGAGTTGTGGACAATGAGCAGTTCTTC
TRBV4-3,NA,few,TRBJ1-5,CASSQDPQGTQPQHF,TGCGCCAGCAGCCAAGATCCCCAGGGGACTCAGCCCCAGCATTTT
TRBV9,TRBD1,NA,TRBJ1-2,CASSPRDAPGGGGYTF,TGTGCCAGCAGCCCTCGAGATGCCCCAGGGGGGGGCGGCTACACCTTC
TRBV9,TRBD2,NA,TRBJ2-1,CASSVAGGGLTNEQFF,TGTGCCAGCAGCGTAGCTGGCGGGGGACTTACGAATGAGCAGTTCTTC
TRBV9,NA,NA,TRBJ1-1,CASSVAQGDTEAFF,TGTGCCAGCAGCGTGGCCCAGGGAGACACTGAAGCTTTCTTT
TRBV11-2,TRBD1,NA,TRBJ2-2,CASTMGQAVGELFF,TGTGCCAGCACCATGGGACAGGCGGTCGGGGAGCTGTTTTTT
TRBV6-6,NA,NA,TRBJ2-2,CASSQQSGENTGELFF,TGTGCCAGCAGTCAACAGTCGGGGGAGAACACCGGGGAGCTGTTTTTT
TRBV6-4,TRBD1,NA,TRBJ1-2,CASSMTGGGCRKSYGYTF,TGTGCCAGCAGTATGACAGGGGGTGGGTGTAGGAAATCCTATGGCTACACCTTC
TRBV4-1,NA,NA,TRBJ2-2,CASSQEGSSGYTGELFF,TGCGCCAGCAGCCAAGAGGGGTCGAGCGGATACACCGGGGAGCTGTTTTTT
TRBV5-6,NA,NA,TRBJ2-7,CASSGPQGPYEQYF,TGTGCCAGCAGCGGACCCCAGGGTCCCTACGAGCAGTACTTC
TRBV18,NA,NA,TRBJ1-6,CASSGTSGDNSPLHF,TGTGCCAGCTCCGGGACGTCGGGAGATAATTCACCCCTCCACTTT
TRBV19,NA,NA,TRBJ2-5,CASSIRWGPGETQYF,TGTGCCAGTAGTATCCGCTGGGGGCCGGGAGAGACCCAGTACTTC
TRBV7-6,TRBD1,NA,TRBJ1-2,CASSLDSKGGQGSSGYTF,TGTGCCAGCAGCTTAGACTCAAAAGGCGGACAGGGAAGCTCTGGCTACACCTTC
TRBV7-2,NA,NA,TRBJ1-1,CASSRDPYTEAFF,TGTGCCAGCAGCCGGGACCCATACACTGAAGCTTTCTTT
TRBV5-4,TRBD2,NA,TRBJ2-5,CASSLPSGIQETQYF,TGTGCCAGCAGCTTGCCTAGCGGGATCCAAGAGACCCAGTACTTC
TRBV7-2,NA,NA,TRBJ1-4,CASSLGNSGEEKLFF,TGTGCCAGCAGCTTAGGGAATTCTGGTGAAGAAAAACTGTTTTTT
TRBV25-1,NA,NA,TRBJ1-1,CASKNKGEAFF,TGTGCCAGCAAAAATAAGGGTGAAGCTTTCTTT
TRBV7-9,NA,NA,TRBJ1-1,CASSITGPYTEAFF,TGTGCCAGCAGCATAACAGGGCCCTACACTGAAGCTTTCTTT
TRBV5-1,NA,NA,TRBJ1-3,CASSQGQGNTIYF,TGCGCCAGCAGCCAAGGACAGGGAAACACCATATATTTT
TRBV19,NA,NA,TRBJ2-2,CASKGARNTGELFF,TGTGCCAGTAAAGGGGCGCGAAACACCGGGGAGCTGTTTTTT
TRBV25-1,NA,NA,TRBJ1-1,CASSDPTGRGTEAFF,TGTGCCAGCAGTGATCCCACAGGGCGAGGGACTGAAGCTTTCTTT
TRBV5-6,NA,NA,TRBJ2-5,CASSGQETQYF,TGTGCCAGCAGCGGACAAGAGACCCAGTACTTC
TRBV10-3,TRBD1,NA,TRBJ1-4,CAISSGGRGEKLFF,TGTGCCATCAGCTCAGGGGGCAGGGGTGAAAAACTGTTTTTT
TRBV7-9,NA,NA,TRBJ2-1,CASSLADGTISEQFF,TGTGCCAGCAGCTTAGCGGACGGGACCATTTCGGAGCAGTTCTTC
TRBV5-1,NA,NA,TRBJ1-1,CASSLGAGNTEAFF,TGCGCCAGCAGCTTGGGTGCAGGGAACACTGAAGCTTTCTTT
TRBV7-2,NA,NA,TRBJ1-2,CASSPDTNLYGYTF,TGTGCCAGCAGCCCGGACACCAACCTCTATGGCTACACCTTC
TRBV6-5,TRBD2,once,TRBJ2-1,CASSASWGGYNEQFF,TGTGCCAGCAGTGCATCCTGGGGGGGCTACAATGAGCAGTTCTTC
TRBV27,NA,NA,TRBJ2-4,CASSKTGSRNIQYF,TGTGCCAGCAGCAAAACAGGGAGTCGTAACATTCAGTACTTC
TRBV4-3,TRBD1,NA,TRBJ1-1,CASSLTGGTEAFF,TGCGCCAGCAGTCTTACAGGGGGCACTGAAGCTTTCTTT
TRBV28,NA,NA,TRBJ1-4,CASSWRQGNEKLFF,TGTGCCAGCAGTTGGCGCCAGGGCAATGAAAAACTGTTTTTT
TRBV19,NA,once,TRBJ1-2,CASSIRALEGYGYTF,TGTGCCAGTAGTATAAGGGCCCTAGAGGGCTATGGCTACACCTTC
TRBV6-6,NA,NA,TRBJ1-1,CASSYGAGLNTEAFF,TGTGCCAGCAGTTACGGGGCCGGGCTGAACACTGAAGCTTTCTTT
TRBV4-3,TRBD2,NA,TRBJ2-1,CASSQPGTSGSNEQFF,TGCGCCAGCAGCCAACCCGGGACTAGCGGGTCCAATGAGCAGTTCTTC
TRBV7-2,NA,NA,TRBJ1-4,CASSLVGSANEKLFF,TGTGCCAGCAGCTTAGTGGGGTCAGCTAATGAAAAACTGTTTTTT
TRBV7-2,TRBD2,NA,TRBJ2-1,CASSYSIAGGYNEQFF,TGTGCCAGCAGCTACAGCATAGCGGGGGGCTACAATGAGCAGTTCTTC
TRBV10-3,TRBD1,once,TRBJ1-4,CAISDLRDRNNEKLFF,TGTGCCATCAGTGACCTACGGGACAGAAATAATGAAAAACTGTTTTTT
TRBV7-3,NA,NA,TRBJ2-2,CASSLTGEVTGELFF,TGTGCCAGCAGCTTAACGGGGGAAGTGACCGGGGAGCTGTTTTTT